Shown below are 25 T cell receptor beta chains from a single sample sequenced in a study of blood T cell repertoires in COVID-19 (dated by TCRdb to about 2020). Library method: the immunoSEQ multiplex PCR assay. The source is immuneACCESS, and TCRdb retained only in-frame sequences with V and J called. Part of the clones is not carried over; for the studies checked, unresolved V genes explain less than half of this, and the remainder is unexplained. A total of 30,000 or so clones appear in this sample, approximately 67% of them only once. The ten most abundant clones make up approximately 16% of the sample. Sequencing was done on a sample of peripheral blood. The receptors derive from a human donor in a cohort sampled during active COVID-19.

This clone came up a few times. The chain joins TRBV11-2 to TRBJ1-6; a weak D match, TRBD1 (5 bases). Deletions cut 1 base from V and 0 bases from J, with 10 bases between. The CDR3 covers 17 residues. The germline V gene has CDR1 SGHAT and CDR2 FQNNGV. CDR3: CASSLVPGNSYNSPLHF. CDR3 DNA sequence: TGTGCCAGCAGCTTAGTTCCAGGGAACTCCTATAATTCACCCCTCCACTTT.

J is TRBJ1-5 and V is TRBV19; a possible D gene is TRBD1 (5 bases). V was clipped by 5 bases and J by 4 bases, with 12 bases between them. Germline loops: CDR1 LNHDA, CDR2 SQIVND (reference sequence). The CDR3 is made up of 14 amino acids. This CDR3 reads CASSATGGNQPQHF. CDR3 DNA sequence: TGTGCCAGTAGTGCAACCGGGGGTAATCAGCCCCAGCATTTT.

This rearrangement joins TRBV27 to TRBJ2-2, with D unresolved. The CDR3 runs 14 residues. The germline V gene encodes CDR1 MNHEY and CDR2 SMNVEV (reference sequence). V dropped 2 bases and J dropped 5 bases, with 9 bases sitting between them. Written as DNA, the CDR3 is TGTGCCAGCAGTTTAAGTAGTTGGACCGGGGAGCTGTTTTTT. Amino acid sequence: CASSLSSWTGELFF.

J is TRBJ1-2 and V is TRBV11-3; 7 bases match TRBD1. The trim removed 0 bases at V and 0 bases at J, leaving 7 bases unmatched. The CDR3 extends over 17 amino acids. Looked up from germline, CDR1 is SGHNT and CDR2 is YENEEA. CDR3 loop: CASSLEGLGQTNYGYTF. CDR3 in DNA: TGTGCCAGCAGCTTAGAAGGTCTGGGACAGACTAACTATGGCTACACCTTC.

This chain links TRBV6-2 or TRBV6-3 with TRBJ1-2; TRBD1 aligns across 8 bases. Per the germline V gene, CDR1 is MNHEY and CDR2 is SVGEGT. With V trimmed by 0 bases and J by 5 bases, 2 bases remained unmatched. The CDR3 is 14 residues long. The CDR3: CASSYSDRVYGYTF. The CDR3 DNA follows: TGTGCCAGCAGTTACTCGGACAGGGTATATGGCTACACCTTC.

The table lists this clone with a few counts. The V call is TRBV7-9, the J call TRBJ2-3, with D uncertain. Germline values: CDR1 SEHNR, CDR2 FQNEAQ (reference sequence). This CDR3 spans 15 amino acids. V dropped 3 bases and J dropped 3 bases, with 13 bases sitting between them. CDR3 sequence reads: CASSFDSNPTDTQYF. CDR3 bases: TGTGCCAGCAGCTTTGACTCGAACCCTACAGATACGCAGTATTTT.

The chain uses TRBV3-1 (or the pseudogene TRBV3-2) and TRBJ2-6; tentatively, D is TRBD1 (6 bases). There are 14 residues in the CDR3. Trimming left V 7 bases short and J 3 bases short, with 10 bases between. The germline V gene has CDR1 LGHDT and CDR2 YNNKEL (reference sequence). CDR3 DNA sequence: TGTGCCAGCAAAGGGGGTGGTGGGGCCAACGTCCTGACTTTC. This gives the protein CASKGGGGANVLTF.

The chain recombines TRBV7-3 with TRBJ2-7; TRBD1 matches at 9 bases. V trimming: 7 bases; J trimming: 3 bases; junction bases outside the gene matches: 13. CDR3 length: 16 amino acids. Germline CDR1 SGHTA, CDR2 FQGTGA. CDR3 sequence (DNA): TGTGCCAGCAACCCCGAAGGACAGGGGCCAGACTACGAGCAGTACTTC. This encodes CASNPEGQGPDYEQYF.

The genes are TRBV5-4 and TRBJ1-2, with 9 bases matching TRBD1. CDR3 size: 18 residues. J was trimmed by 3 bases and V by 0 bases; bases with no gene match: 12. Germline CDR1 reads SGHNT; CDR2 reads YYREEE (reference sequence). Written as DNA, the CDR3 is TGTGCCAGCAGCTTGGGTCGGGACAGGGTAACTTACGACTATGGCTACACCTTC. Amino acids: CASSLGRDRVTYDYGYTF.

This clone was seen a single time. V gene TRBV13 combines with J gene TRBJ2-5; D remains ambiguous. Per germline, CDR1 PRHDT and CDR2 FYEKMQ (reference sequence). The V end lost 2 bases, the J end lost 0 bases, and 10 bases lay between the germline ends. This CDR3 comprises 15 residues. CDR3 DNA sequence: TGTGCCAGCAGCTTAAAAGCTGTTAACCAAGAGACCCAGTACTTC. Amino acids: CASSLKAVNQETQYF.

This chain links TRBV7-9 with TRBJ2-5; weak D call: TRBD2 (6 bases). Germline CDR1 reads SEHNR; CDR2 reads FQNEAQ (reference sequence). Trimming cost V 2 bases and J 0 bases, with 10 bases left between them. The CDR3 has 15 amino acids. CDR3 sequence reads: CASSLNRDYQETQYF. CDR3 in DNA: TGTGCCAGCAGCTTAAATCGGGACTACCAAGAGACCCAGTACTTC.

A few counts support this clone. The V and J genes are TRBV12-5 and TRBJ1-5; 8 bases are a match to TRBD1. In germline, CDR1 is LGHNT, CDR2 FRNRAP. J lost 2 bases, V lost 2 bases, and 11 bases had no gene match. This CDR3 contains 18 residues. CDR3 region: CASGLTGKGTGGNQPQHF. CDR3 DNA: TGTGCTAGTGGTTTGACCGGCAAAGGGACAGGAGGCAATCAGCCCCAGCATTTT.

The chain is built from TRBV6-2 or TRBV6-3 and TRBJ1-3, with 7 nucleotides matching TRBD1. The CDR3 has 14 amino acids. The J segment lost 4 bases and the V segment lost 4 bases, leaving 4 bases of the junction unmatched. Germline loops: CDR1 MNHEY, CDR2 SVGEGT. The CDR3 bases are TGTGCCAGCAGTTTCCGGGACAGAGGAAACACCATATATTTT. This codes for CASSFRDRGNTIYF.

This clone turned up a few times. V gene TRBV5-6 combines with J gene TRBJ2-5; the D gene is possibly TRBD1 (6 bases). The length of the CDR3 is 15 residues. Germline V CDR1 and CDR2: SGHDT, YYEEEE. The germline V and J ends were trimmed by 0 bases and 2 bases, with 11 bases remaining between them. CDR3 sequence: CASSLAGQGQETQYF. CDR3 DNA: TGTGCCAGCAGCTTGGCGGGCCAGGGGCAAGAGACCCAGTACTTC.

V gene TRBV9 combines with J gene TRBJ1-6, with D unclear. The CDR3 length is 15 residues. V lost 0 bases and J 4 bases, leaving 8 bases between the germline ends. Germline loops: CDR1 SGDLS, CDR2 YYNGEE. The CDR3 loop reads CASSVEGGYNSPLHF. In DNA, the CDR3 is TGTGCCAGCAGCGTAGAGGGCGGGTATAATTCACCCCTCCACTTT.

This chain uses TRBV7-3 with TRBJ2-7, with a tentative D call TRBD2 (5 bases). V lost 5 bases and J 7 bases, leaving 27 bases between the germline ends. CDR1 and CDR2 (germline): SGHTA, FQGTGA. This CDR3 spans 17 amino acids. The CDR3 DNA is TGTGCCAGCAGCCGCGGGCTGGTCCTTGGTGCGGAGCCGGAGCAGTACTTC. Translating it yields CASSRGLVLGAEPEQYF.

This chain uses TRBV30 with TRBJ1-3; 8 nucleotides agree with TRBD1. The CDR3 length is 15 residues. Trimming took 2 bases from V and 0 from J; bases not matched to a gene: 3. Germline V gene lookup returns CDR1 GTSNPN and CDR2 SVGIG (reference sequence). CDR3 sequence reads: CAWSRDRSSGNTIYF. The CDR3 bases are TGTGCCTGGAGTAGGGACAGGAGCTCTGGAAACACCATATATTTT.

This clone was observed a single time. This CDR3 reads CASSSVPGQDPGYTF. As DNA, the CDR3 is TGTGCCAGCTCATCGGTCCCGGGACAGGATCCGGGCTACACCTTC. The gene calls are TRBV18 and TRBJ1-2; 8 positions agree with TRBD1. After removal of 5 bases from V and 8 bases from J, the junction contained 13 bases not matched to a gene. The V gene's germline CDR1 is KGHSH and CDR2 LQKENI. The CDR3 has 15 residues.

The J gene is TRBJ2-7, the V gene TRBV5-5; 9 bases fit TRBD1. CDR1 is SGHKS, CDR2 YYEKEE, per germline (reference sequence). V gave up 2 bases and J gave up 0 bases; unmatched junction bases: 3. The CDR3 extends over 15 amino acids. The CDR3 region is CASSFGTGFSYEQYF. The CDR3 region has the DNA TGTGCCAGCAGCTTCGGGACAGGGTTCTCCTACGAGCAGTACTTC.

This clone was detected a few times. The genes are TRBV5-1 and TRBJ2-1, with 8 bases matching TRBD2. Germline trimming cut 2 bases from V and 8 bases from J; bases unmatched to any gene: 3. The germline CDR1 and CDR2 sequences are SGHRS and YFSETQ. The CDR3 has 13 residues. The CDR3 bases are TGCGCCAGCAGCTTAGCGGGAGTATATGAGCAGTTCTTC. This codes for CASSLAGVYEQFF.

Worth noting for this clone: Germline is not matched at one junction end, which may reflect a read error. The chain uses TRBV11-3 and TRBJ2-2; a possible D gene is TRBD2 (5 bases). CDR1 is SGHNT and CDR2 is YENEEA in the germline V gene. The CDR3 has 17 amino acids. The DNA of the CDR3 is TGTGCCAGCAGCTTTTACCCTCCGCTACCATTTCACCGGGGAGCTGTTTTT. This gives the protein CASSFYPPLPFHRGAVF.

The chain has TRBV29-1 and TRBJ1-2; D perhaps matches TRBD1 (5 bases). CDR3 size: 11 residues. Per the germline V gene, CDR1 is SQVTM and CDR2 is ANQGSEA. V was pared by 3 bases and J by 8 bases, with 10 bases between. The CDR3, as DNA: TGCAGCGTTGAGGGGCCGGACGGCTACACCTTC. Its protein product is CSVEGPDGYTF.

The chain carries TRBV16 and TRBJ2-7; 8 positions agree with TRBD1. The CDR3 has 13 residues. Germline loops: CDR1 KGHSY, CDR2 FQNENV. The CDR3 DNA is TGTGCCAGCAGCCAATCGGACCAGGGGGCGAGTTGGGTC. Amino acid sequence: CASSQSDQGASWV.

The rearrangement joins TRBV24-1 to TRBJ2-3; possible D gene TRBD1, 6 bases. Looked up from germline, CDR1 is KGHDR and CDR2 is SFDVKD. CDR3 length: 16 amino acids. V lost 4 bases to trimming and J lost 1 base, with 14 bases between them. The DNA for the CDR3 is TGTGCCACCAGTGAGGGACAAGGGATCCGCACAGATACGCAGTATTTT. Residues: CATSEGQGIRTDTQYF.

The genes are TRBV18 and TRBJ2-1; D call uncertain. The ends were cut back, 3 bases at V and 6 bases at J, with 3 bases in the middle. The germline gives CDR1 KGHSH, CDR2 LQKENI. The CDR3 loop spans 11 amino acids. The CDR3 reads CASSPVNEQFF. The CDR3 DNA is TGTGCCAGCTCACCCGTCAATGAGCAGTTCTTC.